The 29 T cell receptor beta chains below all came from one sample that was sequenced in a study of long-term antiretroviral therapy in people with HIV. Investigators performed immunoSEQ version v3.0 at survey level. Assay used: immunoSEQ multiplex PCR; TCRdb lists only in-frame clones, some missing. The profile shows about 24,000 clones, around four fifths of them singletons. The sequences come from unsorted PBMCs, collected about 4.1 years after starting antiretroviral therapy. The receptors come from a man younger than 45 with HIV.

The table lists this clone with a few counts. Here the CDR3 reads CASSAGTGTMRDYGYTF. DNA of the CDR3: TGTGCCAGCAGCGCCGGGACAGGGACAATGAGGGACTATGGCTACACCTTC. The chain is built from TRBV2 and TRBJ1-2; TRBD1 aligns across 9 bases. Germline-derived CDR1 and CDR2 are SNHLY and FYNNEI. The CDR3 totals 17 residues. The V gene end was trimmed by 6 bases and the J gene end by 3 bases; junction bases not matched to a gene: 14.

V usage is TRBV11-2 and J usage is TRBJ1-3, with TRBD1 as a possible D gene (5 bases). Germline CDR1 SGHAT, CDR2 FQNNGV. The CDR3 contains 14 residues. Trimming stripped 3 bases from V and 5 bases from J, with 11 bases between. Written as DNA, the CDR3 is TGTGCCAGCAGCTTTGGTAGGGGTCGAAACACCATATATTTT. Translated: CASSFGRGRNTIYF.

The rearrangement links TRBV29-1 to TRBJ2-7; the D gene is possibly TRBD1 (6 bases). Trimming took off 7 bases at V and 0 bases at J, with 10 bases between the two ends. The germline gives CDR1 SQVTM, CDR2 ANQGSEA. This CDR3 spans 12 amino acids. The CDR3 nucleotides are TGCAGCGCTCGACAGGACTCCTACGAGCAGTACTTC. It is translated as CSARQDSYEQYF.

Only a few counts were recorded for this clone. This rearrangement joins TRBV29-1 to TRBJ2-2, with D possibly TRBD2 on 6 matching bases. The length of the CDR3 is 14 residues. Germline CDR1 SQVTM, CDR2 ANQGSEA. The germline V and J ends were trimmed by 2 bases and 8 bases, with 15 bases remaining between them. The CDR3 DNA sequence: TGCAGCGTTGAATGGGCCGCTGGAGGGGGGGAGCTGTTTTTT. Its translation: CSVEWAAGGGELFF.

This clone was recorded once. CDR3 sequence reads: CSARPGDGYTF. The CDR3 DNA is TGCAGTGCTAGGCCAGGGGATGGCTACACCTTC. The rearrangement links TRBV20-1 to TRBJ1-2, with D maybe TRBD1 (6 bases). The CDR3 contains 11 residues. V dropped 3 bases and J dropped 6 bases, with 8 bases sitting between them. Germline CDR1 reads DFQATT; CDR2 reads SNEGSKA (reference sequence).

This chain connects TRBV5-3 to TRBJ2-1; tentative D call: TRBD1 (5 bases). TRBV5-3 is identified as an open reading frame with a role that is uncertain. Trimming cost V 0 bases and J 5 bases, with 12 bases left between them. CDR3 size: 15 residues. CDR3: CARSLVSRADNEQFF. CDR3 nucleotide sequence: TGTGCCAGAAGCTTGGTTTCCAGGGCGGACAATGAGCAGTTCTTC.

The J gene is TRBJ2-1, the V gene TRBV2; the D gene is possibly TRBD2 (6 bases). CDR1 and CDR2 from the germline V gene are SNHLY and FYNNEI. This CDR3 has 16 residues. The V end was cut by 5 bases, the J end by 5 bases, with 19 bases between. The CDR3 spells CASSYRLEGKDNEQFF. CDR3 sequence (DNA): TGTGCCAGCAGTTATCGACTAGAGGGCAAAGACAATGAGCAGTTCTTC.

The chain links TRBV5-5 to TRBJ2-3, with D unclear. The germline V gene has CDR1 SGHKS and CDR2 YYEKEE (reference sequence). Between the trimmed V and J ends, which lost 0 bases and 2 bases, there was a span of 4 bases. The CDR3 runs to 13 residues. CDR3 loop: CASSLAATDTQYF. The CDR3, as DNA: TGTGCCAGCAGCTTGGCAGCCACAGATACGCAGTATTTT.

The chain combines TRBV7-2 with TRBJ1-3; tentatively, D is TRBD1 (6 bases). V lost 6 bases to trimming and J lost 3 bases, with 15 bases between them. The germline gives CDR1 SGHTA, CDR2 FQGNSA. The CDR3 spans 15 residues. As DNA, the CDR3 is TGTGCCAGCAGTCCCACGGGGGCTTATGGAAACACCATATATTTT. It translates to CASSPTGAYGNTIYF.

The rearrangement uses TRBV29-1 and TRBJ2-3; TRBD2 agrees at 11 bases. The CDR3 extends over 14 amino acids. The junction had 4 bases not matched to a gene; V was cut back by 8 bases and J by 0 bases. Germline loops: CDR1 SQVTM, CDR2 ANQGSEA. The CDR3 is CSTRTSGSTDTQYF. DNA of the CDR3: TGCAGCACCCGGACTAGCGGGAGCACAGATACGCAGTATTTT.

V is TRBV5-6 and J is TRBJ2-1; D is possibly TRBD2 (5 bases). Trimming cost V 0 bases and J 7 bases, with 5 bases left between them. The length of the CDR3 is 12 residues. CDR1 SGHDT and CDR2 YYEEEE come from the germline V gene. The CDR3 sequence is CASSLAGNEQFF. The CDR3 DNA is TGTGCCAGCAGCTTGGCGGGGAATGAGCAGTTCTTC.

The V call is TRBV9, the J call TRBJ2-7; TRBD2 might be the D (5 bases). The V gene's germline CDR1 is SGDLS and CDR2 YYNGEE. Trimming took 0 bases from V and 2 from J, leaving 9 bases between them. The CDR3 is 14 amino acids. The CDR3 DNA is TGTGCCAGCAGCGTAGATAGCGCTACCTACGAGCAGTACTTC. Translation gives CASSVDSATYEQYF.

This clone was seen just once. CDR3 DNA sequence: TGTGCCAGCAGCTTGGTTCTAGACCATAGCTCCTACGAGCAGTACTTC. Its protein product is CASSLVLDHSSYEQYF. This chain connects TRBV5-5 to TRBJ2-7; no clear D gene. The CDR3 extends over 16 amino acids. The V end lost 0 bases, the J end lost 0 bases, and 13 bases lay between the germline ends. The V gene's germline CDR1 is SGHKS and CDR2 YYEKEE (reference sequence).

J is TRBJ2-2 and V is TRBV5-1; 8 bases align to TRBD2. The CDR3 sequence is 16 residues long. CDR1 and CDR2 from the germline V gene are SGHRS and YFSETQ. J gave up 0 bases and V 4 bases, and 5 bases lay outside the gene matches. The chain's CDR3 is CASSEIAGSNTGELFF. In nucleotides, the CDR3 is TGCGCCAGCAGCGAAATAGCGGGATCGAACACCGGGGAGCTGTTTTTT.

This rearrangement joins TRBV4-2 to TRBJ1-6; 7 nucleotides line up with TRBD1. With V trimmed by 0 bases and J by 9 bases, 14 bases remained unmatched. This CDR3 is 18 amino acids long. The germline CDR1 and CDR2 sequences are LGHNA and YNFKEQ. The CDR3, as DNA: TGTGCCAGCAGCCAAGACACCGGGGGACAGCTCCTCCGTTCACCCCTCCACTTT. Translating it yields CASSQDTGGQLLRSPLHF.

The chain joins TRBV4-3 to TRBJ1-2; 9 bases map to TRBD1. This CDR3 contains 14 residues. Per the germline V gene, CDR1 is LGHNA and CDR2 is YSLEER. The junction had 6 bases not matched to a gene; V was cut back by 3 bases and J by 7 bases. CDR3 residues: CASSHTGQGFGYTF. The CDR3, as DNA: TGCGCCAGCAGCCATACGGGACAGGGATTTGGCTACACCTTC.

The chain links TRBV12-5 to TRBJ2-3; 8 nucleotides agree with TRBD1. The CDR3 has 14 residues. CDR1 LGHNT and CDR2 FRNRAP come from the germline V gene. Germline trimming cut 1 base from V and 3 bases from J; bases unmatched to any gene: 0. The CDR3 loop is CASGLGQGTDTQYF. In nucleotides, the CDR3 is TGTGCTAGTGGTTTGGGACAGGGGACAGATACGCAGTATTTT. The full variable domain, completed using reference TRBV12-5 and TRBJ2-3, is DARVTQTPRHKVTEMGQEVTMRCQPILGHNTVFWYRQTMMQGLELLAYFRNRAPLDDSGMPKDRFSAEMPDATLATLKIQPSEPRDSAVYFCASGLGQGTDTQYFGPGTRLTVL.

The genes are TRBV5-1 and TRBJ2-7, with TRBD1 matching over 8 bases. CDR3 size: 13 residues. CDR1 SGHRS and CDR2 YFSETQ come from the germline V gene. Losses at the gene ends were 2 bases for V and 4 bases for J; bases not matched to a gene: 2. The CDR3 DNA reads TGCGCCAGCAGCTTCACAGGGGGGTACGAGCAGTACTTC. Amino acids: CASSFTGGYEQYF. The full variable domain, completed using reference TRBV5-1 and TRBJ2-7, is KAGVTQTPRYLIKTRGQQVTLSCSPISGHRSVSWYQQTPGQGLQFLFEYFSETQRNKGNFPGRFSGRQFSNSRSEMNVSTLELGDSALYLCASSFTGGYEQYFGPGTRLTVT.

The chain employs TRBV30 and TRBJ1-3, with TRBD1 as a possible D gene (5 bases). The CDR3 covers 14 residues. The V end was cut by 2 bases, the J end by 0 bases, with 8 bases between. Germline V CDR1 and CDR2: GTSNPN, SVGIG (reference sequence). CDR3 bases: TGTGCCTGGAGTCGGGACCGCTCTGGAAACACCATATATTTT. This gives the protein CAWSRDRSGNTIYF.

J is TRBJ1-2 and V is TRBV4-2; 7 positions agree with TRBD1. CDR3 length equals 15 residues. Unmatched junction bases numbered 8, after V lost 5 bases and J lost 2 bases. Germline V lookup: CDR1 LGHNA, CDR2 YNFKEQ. The CDR3 coding sequence is TGTGCCAGCAGCTTCGCAGGGACAGCCAACTATGGCTACACCTTC. Translation gives CASSFAGTANYGYTF.

This rearrangement joins TRBV9 to TRBJ2-3; 11 nucleotides agree with TRBD2. The V and J ends lost 0 bases and 5 bases, in that order; junction bases with no gene match: 5. The germline CDR1 and CDR2 sequences are SGDLS and YYNGEE. The CDR3 runs to 16 residues. The CDR3 is CASSVALAGDLDTQYF. In DNA, the CDR3 is TGTGCCAGCAGCGTAGCACTAGCGGGGGACCTAGATACGCAGTATTTT. Full variable domain (remainder filled in from reference TRBV9 and TRBJ2-3): DSGVTQTPKHLITATGQRVTLRCSPRSGDLSVYWYQQSLDQGLQFLIQYYNGEERAKGNILERFSAQQFPDLHSELNLSSLELGDSALYFCASSVALAGDLDTQYFGPGTRLTVL.

This chain connects TRBV30 to TRBJ1-2; D is uncertain. Germline loops: CDR1 GTSNPN, CDR2 SVGIG (reference sequence). Trimming removed 1 base at V and 9 bases at J, with 12 bases between. The CDR3 sequence is 12 residues long. This CDR3 is CAWSAGRERYTF. The DNA for the CDR3 is TGTGCCTGGAGTGCGGGGAGGGAACGCTACACCTTC. Drawing the rest from reference TRBV30 and TRBJ1-2, the complete variable domain is SQTIHQWPATLVQPVGSPLSLECTVEGTSNPNLYWYRQAAGRGLQLLFYSVGIGQISSEVPQNLSASRPQDRQFILSSKKLLLSDSGFYLCAWSAGRERYTFGSGTRLTVV.

The chain couples TRBV2 to TRBJ2-7, with D perhaps assigned TRBD1 or TRBD2 (5 bases each). With 1 base removed from V and 3 bases from J, the gap between germline ends came to 13 bases. The CDR3 is 15 residues long. Germline CDR1 reads SNHLY; CDR2 reads FYNNEI. The CDR3 reads CASSEGDVGYYEQYF. For the CDR3, the DNA is TGTGCCAGCAGTGAAGGGGACGTTGGCTACTACGAGCAGTACTTC.

The chain employs TRBV5-4 and TRBJ1-2; 7 bases map to TRBD1. Germline loops: CDR1 SGHNT, CDR2 YYREEE (reference sequence). The CDR3 length is 17 residues. The trim removed 4 bases at V and 4 bases at J, leaving 16 bases unmatched. In nucleotides, the CDR3 is TGTGCCAGCAGCCCACCGGGACAGAACTCCTTCGGCTATGGCTACACCTTC. It specifies CASSPPGQNSFGYGYTF.

This clone was seen more than once but under ten times. This chain links TRBV7-8 with TRBJ1-2; D might be TRBD1 (5 bases). The CDR3 sequence is 13 residues long. From germline, CDR1 is SGHVS and CDR2 FQNEAQ. V shed 3 bases and J shed 4 bases, with 9 bases lying between them. The CDR3 sequence: CASSFGAGYGYTF. The CDR3 DNA follows: TGTGCCAGCAGCTTCGGGGCAGGCTATGGCTACACCTTC.

This clone was seen a handful of times. The chain uses TRBV7-3 and TRBJ2-7; possibly TRBD1 or TRBD2 for D (5 bases each). CDR1 and CDR2 from the germline V gene are SGHTA and FQGTGA. CDR3 size: 15 residues. V was clipped by 2 bases and J by 7 bases, with 18 bases between them. CDR3 sequence (DNA): TGTGCCAGCAGCTTATACCCGGGACCCTCTGGGGAGCAGTACTTC. Residues: CASSLYPGPSGEQYF. The full variable domain, completed using reference TRBV7-3 and TRBJ2-7, is GAGVSQTPSNKVTEKGKYVELRCDPISGHTALYWYRQSLGQGPEFLIYFQGTGAADDSGLPNDRFFAVRPEGSVSTLKIQRTERGDSAVYLCASSLYPGPSGEQYFGPGTRLTVT.

The CDR3: CASSPGQGAPSNQHF. For the CDR3, the DNA is TGTGCCAGCAGCCCCGGACAGGGGGCCCCATCAAACCAGCATTTT. The rearrangement uses TRBV28 and TRBJ1-5; 11 bases are shared with TRBD1. Trimming took 6 bases from V and 12 from J; bases not matched to a gene: 13. There are 15 residues in the CDR3. The germline V gene has CDR1 MDHEN and CDR2 SYDVKM.

This sequence joins TRBV2 and TRBJ2-1; 8 bases map to TRBD2. There are 12 residues in the CDR3. Germline V CDR1 and CDR2: SNHLY, FYNNEI. J was trimmed by 10 bases and V by 2 bases; bases with no gene match: 1. DNA of the CDR3: TGTGCCAGCAGTGAACAGCGGGGGGAGCAGTTCTTC. Translating gives CASSEQRGEQFF.

The chain combines TRBV19 with TRBJ1-5; D unresolved. Trimming took 9 bases from V and 1 from J, leaving 16 bases between them. The CDR3 is 15 residues long. Looked up from germline, CDR1 is LNHDA and CDR2 is SQIVND (reference sequence). CDR3 residues: CASAIIGGSNQPQHF. The CDR3 DNA follows: TGTGCCAGCGCTATTATCGGAGGGAGCAATCAGCCCCAGCATTTT.